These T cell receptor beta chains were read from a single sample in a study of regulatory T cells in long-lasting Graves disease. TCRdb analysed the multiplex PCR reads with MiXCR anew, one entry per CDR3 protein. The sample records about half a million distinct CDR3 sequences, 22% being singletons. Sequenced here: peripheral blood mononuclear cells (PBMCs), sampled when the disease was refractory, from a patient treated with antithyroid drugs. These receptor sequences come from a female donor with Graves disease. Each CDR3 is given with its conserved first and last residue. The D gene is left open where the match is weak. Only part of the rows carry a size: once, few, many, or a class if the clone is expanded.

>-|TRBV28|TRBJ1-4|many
TGTGCCAGTAACGACAGAAGTGAAAAACTGTTTTTT
CASNDRSEKLFF
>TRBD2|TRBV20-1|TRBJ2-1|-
TGCAGTGCTAGAGCTACGCGGGAGGAGCAGTTCTTC
CSARATREEQFF
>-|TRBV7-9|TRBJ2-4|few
TGTGCCAGCAGCTTGGGGGACATTCAGTACTTC
CASSLGDIQYF
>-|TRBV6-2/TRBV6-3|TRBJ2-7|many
TGTGCCAGCAAAGACGGCTCCTACGAGCAGTACTTC
CASKDGSYEQYF
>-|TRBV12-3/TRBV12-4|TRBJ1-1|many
TGTGCCAGCACTTCACAGGGTGGGATGACTGAAGCTTTCTTT
CASTSQGGMTEAFF
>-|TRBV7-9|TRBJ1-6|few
TGTGCCAGCAGCTTAGTTGCAGTGTCCCCTAATAATTCACCCCTCCACTTT
CASSLVAVSPNNSPLHF
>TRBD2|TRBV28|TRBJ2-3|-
TGTGCCAGCAGTTTCAGACTAGCGGATACAGATACGCAGTATTTT
CASSFRLADTDTQYF
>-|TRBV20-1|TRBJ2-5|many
TGCAGTGCTAGAGGAAACCAAGAGACCCAGTACTTC
CSARGNQETQYF
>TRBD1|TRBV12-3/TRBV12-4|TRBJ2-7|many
TGTGCCAGCAGTACACCACAGGGGGCGCAGTACTTC
CASSTPQGAQYF
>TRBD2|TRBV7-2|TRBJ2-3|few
TGTGCCAGCAGCCCGAGACTAGCGGGAGGGCACGATACGCAGTATTTT
CASSPRLAGGHDTQYF
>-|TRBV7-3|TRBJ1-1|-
TGTGCCAGCAGCCGGTCGGGGGAAGCGGACACTGAAGCTTTCTTT
CASSRSGEADTEAFF
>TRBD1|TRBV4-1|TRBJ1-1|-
TGCGCCAGCACCACAGGGGGTGTCAGCACTGAAGCTTTCTTT
CASTTGGVSTEAFF
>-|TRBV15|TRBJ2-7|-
TGTGCCACCAGCAGCCATAGCGGATCGAGCTCCTACGAGCAGTACTTC
CATSSHSGSSSYEQYF
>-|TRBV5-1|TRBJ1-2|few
TGCGCCAGCAGCTTGTCCCGCTCTAACTATGGCTACACCTTC
CASSLSRSNYGYTF
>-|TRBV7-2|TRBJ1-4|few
TGTGCCAGCAGCTTAGCGCCCGCAGGTCAAAAACTGTTTTTT
CASSLAPAGQKLFF
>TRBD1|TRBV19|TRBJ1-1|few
TGTGCCAGTAGTATCCCCCCAGGGGGGAACACTGAAGCTTTCTTT
CASSIPPGGNTEAFF
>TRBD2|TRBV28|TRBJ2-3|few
TGTGCCAGCAGTCAGACTAGCATTACAGATACGCAGTATTTT
CASSQTSITDTQYF
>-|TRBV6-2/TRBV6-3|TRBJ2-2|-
TGTGCCAGCAGTTACTCAACCTTGGGCCTAAGGACCGGGGAGCTGTTTTTT
CASSYSTLGLRTGELFF
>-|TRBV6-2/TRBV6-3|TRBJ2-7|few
TGTGCCAGCAGGGGGACTGGCACCGGTTCCTACGAGCAGTACTTC
CASRGTGTGSYEQYF
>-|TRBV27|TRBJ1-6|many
TGTGCCAGCATCCCCCCGGCTGTCGGTTCACCCCTCCACTTT
CASIPPAVGSPLHF